The 14 T cell receptor beta chains in this list originate from one sample, sequenced in a study (dated by TCRdb to 2015 to 2017). Library creation used 5' RACE. The run used an Illumina MiSeq. In TCRdb, the public reads were trimmed at Q25 with fastp and aligned with MiXCR, with productive beta chains retained. Records with the same CDR3 protein are collapsed into one entry carrying the most frequent genes and DNA. The sample yields about 54,000 distinct CDR3 sequences; approximately 17% were counted once. The ten largest clonotypes hold roughly 2.4% of the sample. Sequenced material: naive CD4+ T cells sorted from blood. Explained via the paper, the cell subset or site label denotes: naive CD4+ T cells, CD4+CD45RA+CD25-. The receptors were sampled from a female donor with breast cancer.

This clonotype was counted at least ten times. The V and J genes are TRBV5-1 and TRBJ2-5; 10 bases align to TRBD1. Germline V gene data show CDR1 as SGHRS and CDR2 as YFSETQ. This CDR3 region has 13 residues. Unmatched junction bases numbered 4, after V lost 5 bases and J lost 6 bases. CDR3 loop: CASSSGQGKTQYF. CDR3 bases: TGCGCCAGCAGTTCGGGACAGGGGAAGACCCAGTACTTC.

In its sample, this clonotype was seen a few times. The chain carries TRBV20-1 and TRBJ2-5; D is possibly TRBD2 (6 bases). Germline CDR1 is DFQATT and CDR2 is SNEGSKA (reference sequence). CDR3 length: 12 residues. The V gene lost 4 bases and the J gene lost 5 bases, with 11 bases spanning the gap. The CDR3 loop reads CSAMQGGETQYF. As DNA, the CDR3 is TGCAGTGCTATGCAGGGAGGCGAGACCCAGTACTTC.

Here the CDR3 DNA reads TGTGCCAGCAGCTTTTCATACAGCCAAGAGACCCAGTACTTC. This sequence encodes CASSFSYSQETQYF. The V and J genes are TRBV5-4 and TRBJ2-5, with unresolved D. The germline V gene encodes CDR1 SGHNT and CDR2 YYREEE (reference sequence). The CDR3 contains 14 residues. With 2 bases removed from V and 1 base from J, the gap between germline ends came to 9 bases.

The chain joins TRBV3-1 to TRBJ2-3; D unclear. Per the germline V gene, CDR1 is LGHDT and CDR2 is YNNKEL (reference sequence). This CDR3 contains 16 residues. V gave up 3 bases and J gave up 0 bases, with 13 bases separating them. The CDR3 is CASSQDVVVSTDTQYF. The CDR3 DNA is TGTGCCAGCAGCCAGGATGTCGTGGTTAGCACAGATACGCAGTATTTT.

The DNA of the CDR3 is TGCAGTGCTAGAGGGACAGGGGGCGGCACAGATACGCAGTATTTT. The encoded protein is CSARGTGGGTDTQYF. The rearrangement links TRBV20-1 to TRBJ2-3; 11 bases map to TRBD1. Germline-derived CDR1 and CDR2 are DFQATT and SNEGSKA (reference sequence). The CDR3 is 15 residues long. V lost 1 base, J lost 1 base, and 1 base stayed unmatched.

On this clonotype itself: The CDR3 end shows no conserved phenylalanine or tryptophan, and so a read error is likely. The chain joins TRBV20-1 to TRBJ2-7; D gene unclear. The V and J ends lost 1 base and 4 bases respectively, with 17 bases between them. Germline V gene sequence: CDR1 DFQATT, CDR2 SNEGSKA (reference sequence). CDR3 length: 15 amino acids. Written as DNA, the CDR3 is TGCAGTGCTAGAGCTTTCGCGACCCTCGAGTACGAGCAGTACTCC. It yields the protein CSARAFATLEYEQYS.

The chain links TRBV6-5 to TRBJ2-7; the D call may be TRBD1 or TRBD2 (6 bases each). This CDR3 region has 15 residues. The ends were cut back, 5 bases at V and 4 bases at J, with 18 bases in the middle. The germline gives CDR1 MNHEY, CDR2 SVGAGI. CDR3 sequence: CASSPSWRGLYEQYF. As DNA, the CDR3 is TGTGCCAGCAGTCCCAGTTGGAGGGGGTTGTACGAGCAGTACTTC.

CDR3 in DNA: TGCGCCAGCAGCCCCTACACAGGACCCACCGGGGAGCTGTTTTTT. It is translated as CASSPYTGPTGELFF. The chain is built from TRBV4-1 and TRBJ2-2, with D maybe TRBD1 (5 bases). This CDR3 region has 15 residues. The V and J ends lost 4 bases and 4 bases respectively, with 13 bases between them. The germline V gene encodes CDR1 MGHRA and CDR2 YSYEKL.

This chain joins TRBV24-1 and TRBJ1-2, with TRBD1 identical over 8 bases. The CDR3 has 14 residues. Trimming at V came to 4 bases and at J to 6 bases, leaving 6 bases not matched to a gene. Per the germline V gene, CDR1 is KGHDR and CDR2 is SFDVKD. As DNA, the CDR3 is TGTGCCACCAGTGACAGACAGGGGCTGCATGGCTACACCTTC. Protein sequence: CATSDRQGLHGYTF.

The rearrangement joins TRBV2 to TRBJ2-7; no definite D call. The ends were cut back, 8 bases at V and 3 bases at J, with 14 bases in the middle. Germline lookup yields CDR1 SNHLY and CDR2 FYNNEI. The CDR3 consists of 13 residues. In nucleotides, the CDR3 is TGTGCCAGCCGAACGGAAGTCGGCTACGAGCAGTACTTC. It codes for CASRTEVGYEQYF.

The genes are TRBV5-4 and TRBJ2-1, with D perhaps TRBD2 (6 bases). The V and J ends lost 1 base and 6 bases respectively, with 8 bases between them. The length of the CDR3 is 13 residues. CDR1 is SGHNT, CDR2 YYREEE, per germline (reference sequence). The CDR3 nucleotides are TGTGCCAGCAGCTTGACGGGAGCCAATGAGCAGTTCTTC. Encoded protein: CASSLTGANEQFF.

This clonotype was observed a handful of times. The chain is built from TRBV6-1 and TRBJ1-5, with D uncertain. Germline V CDR1 and CDR2: MNHNS, SASEGT. The CDR3 consists of 15 residues. V lost 8 bases, J lost 0 bases, and 14 bases lay in between. CDR3 nucleotides: TGTGCCAGCCAAGACGGGCCTTATAGCAATCAGCCCCAGCATTTT. It yields the protein CASQDGPYSNQPQHF.

This clonotype has at least ten counts. This chain connects TRBV10-3 to TRBJ2-6, with D uncertain. The V gene's germline CDR1 is ENHRY and CDR2 SYGVKD. The CDR3 is 14 residues long. Trimming left V 2 bases short and J 2 bases short, with 4 bases between. The CDR3 coding sequence is TGTGCCATCAGTGAGGACGCTGGGGCCAACGTCCTGACTTTC. Protein sequence: CAISEDAGANVLTF.

Only a few counts were recorded for this clonotype. Being one base from a much bigger clone, this may be a read error. V is TRBV24-1 and J is TRBJ1-4, with D possibly matching TRBD1 (5 bases). This CDR3 is built from 15 residues. CDR1 and CDR2 from the germline V gene are KGHDR and SFDVKD. The V and J ends lost 2 bases and 10 bases respectively, with 16 bases between them. DNA of the CDR3: TGTGCCACCAGTGATTCTGGGACGGAGCCTGGAAAACTGTTTTTT. Amino acid sequence: CATSDSGTEPGKLFF.